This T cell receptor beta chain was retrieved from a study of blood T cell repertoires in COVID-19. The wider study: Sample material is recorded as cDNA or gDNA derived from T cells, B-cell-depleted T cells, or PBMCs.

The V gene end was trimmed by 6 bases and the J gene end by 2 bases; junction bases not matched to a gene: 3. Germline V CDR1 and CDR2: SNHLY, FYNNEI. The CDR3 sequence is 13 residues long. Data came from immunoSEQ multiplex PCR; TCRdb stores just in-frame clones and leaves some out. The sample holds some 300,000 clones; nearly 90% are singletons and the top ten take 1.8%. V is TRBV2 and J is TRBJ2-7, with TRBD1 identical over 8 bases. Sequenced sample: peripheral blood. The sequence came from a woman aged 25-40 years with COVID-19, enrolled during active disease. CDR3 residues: CASRTDRAYEQYV. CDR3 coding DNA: TGTGCCAGCAGGACGGACAGGGCCTACGAGCAGTACGTC.